This paragraph covers one T cell receptor beta chain sequence. Its target is unknown. The data are from a study of cytomegalovirus exposure and HLA in healthy donors. The overall study: The Caucasian-associated ancestry cluster contained 75% to 85% of the 300 to 450 genotyped donors. Study results and caveats: Across donors, presence/absence analyses took sequencing depth to be roughly uniform. Donor immune exposure was known only as CMV serostatus.

CDR3 length equals 15 residues. Germline-derived CDR1 and CDR2 are SGDLS and YYNGEE. V lost 0 bases to trimming and J lost 0 bases, with 8 bases between them. Sampled while nominally healthy, donors likely had unrecorded immune exposures. Researchers ran the PCR with 60 Vbeta and 13 Jbeta primers. Using immunoSEQ multiplex PCR, the repertoire was profiled, and TCRdb retains in-frame clones only, with some absent. This sample yields roughly 98,000 clones, of which about 80% are seen a single time; approximately 11% belongs to the top ten. The sample comprised PBMCs. This receptor was obtained from a man aged 18 to 30 in good health and CMV-seropositive. The chain couples TRBV9 to TRBJ2-3; D remains ambiguous. This CDR3 is CASSVGATSTDTQYF. The CDR3 coding sequence is TGTGCCAGCAGCGTAGGCGCGACTAGCACAGATACGCAGTATTTT.